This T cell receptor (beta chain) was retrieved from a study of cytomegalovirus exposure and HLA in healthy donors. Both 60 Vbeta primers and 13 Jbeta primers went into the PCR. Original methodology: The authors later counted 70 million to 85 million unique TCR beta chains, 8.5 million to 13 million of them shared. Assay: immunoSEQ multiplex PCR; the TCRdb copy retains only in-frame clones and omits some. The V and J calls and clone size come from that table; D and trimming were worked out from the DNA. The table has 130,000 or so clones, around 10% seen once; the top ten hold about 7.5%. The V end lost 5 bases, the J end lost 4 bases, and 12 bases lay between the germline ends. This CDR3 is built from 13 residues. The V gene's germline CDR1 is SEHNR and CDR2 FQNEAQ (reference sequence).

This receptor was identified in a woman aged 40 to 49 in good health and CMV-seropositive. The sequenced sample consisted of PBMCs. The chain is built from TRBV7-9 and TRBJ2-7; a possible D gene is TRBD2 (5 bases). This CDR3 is CASSPMGAYEQYF. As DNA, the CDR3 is TGTGCCAGCAGCCCCATGGGAGCTTACGAGCAGTACTTC. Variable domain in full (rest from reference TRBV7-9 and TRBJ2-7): DTGVSQNPRHKITKRGQNVTFRCDPISEHNRLYWYRQTLGQGPEFLTYFQNEAQLEKSRLLSDRFSAERPKGSFSTLEIQRTEQGDSAMYLCASSPMGAYEQYFGPGTRLTVT.